These T cell receptor beta chains were read from a single sample in a study of cytomegalovirus exposure and HLA in healthy donors. Clones were sequenced by immunoSEQ multiplex PCR, and TCRdb holds only the in-frame ones, with some missing. The sample contains tens of thousands of clones, roughly 79% of which appear only once. The sequencing input was PBMCs. All receptors come from a female donor in good health and CMV-seronegative. Each CDR3 is given with its conserved first and last residue. A D gene is named only where the DNA matches it firmly. Clone size, where shown, is once, few, many, or a class for clones that have expanded.

CASRASTGEKLFF | TGTGCCAGCAGAGCATCTACAGGGGAGAAACTGTTTTTT | NA | TRBV2 | TRBD1 | TRBJ1-4
CASRDFTEAPNTIYF | TGTGCCAGCAGGGACTTTACAGAAGCTCCCAACACCATATATTTT | once | TRBV28 | NA | TRBJ1-3
CASSLQGGNTEAFF | TGTGCCAGCAGCCTACAGGGTGGGAACACTGAAGCTTTCTTT | few | TRBV7-9 | NA | TRBJ1-1
CASSLAPVGAQYF | TGTGCCAGCAGCTTAGCTCCTGTGGGCGCCCAGTACTTC | NA | TRBV7-2 | NA | TRBJ2-5
CASRRDRGQQETQYF | TGCGCCAGCAGGAGGGACAGGGGGCAACAAGAGACCCAGTACTTC | once | TRBV5-1 | TRBD1 | TRBJ2-5
CASSLAGTSGRDTQYF | TGCGCCAGCAGCCTTGCCGGGACTAGCGGGAGAGATACGCAGTATTTT | NA | TRBV5-1 | TRBD2 | TRBJ2-3
CASSIQAGGAEQFF | TGTGCCAGCAGCATACAAGCGGGAGGAGCTGAGCAGTTCTTC | NA | TRBV7-9 | TRBD2 | TRBJ2-1
CSVTGSGQPQHF | TGCAGCGTTACAGGGTCGGGTCAGCCCCAGCATTTT | NA | TRBV29-1 | NA | TRBJ1-5
CASSSAGLAGEKQYF | TGTGCCAGCAGCTCCGCGGGACTAGCGGGGGAGAAGCAGTACTTC | NA | TRBV7-2 | TRBD2 | TRBJ2-7
CASSLGAGKDEQYF | TGTGCCAGCAGCTTAGGAGCAGGGAAGGACGAGCAGTACTTC | NA | TRBV11-3 | NA | TRBJ2-7
CSAIQETQYF | TGCAGTGCAATCCAGGAGACCCAGTACTTC | NA | TRBV20-1 | NA | TRBJ2-5
CAPWSRDTGELFF | TGTGCCCCATGGAGTCGGGACACCGGGGAGCTGTTTTTT | NA | TRBV30 | NA | TRBJ2-2
CATRGDSNQPQHF | TGTGCCACCAGAGGGGATAGCAATCAGCCCCAGCATTTT | NA | TRBV2 | NA | TRBJ1-5
CASSQDTTRTAGGYTF | TGTGCCAGCAGCCAAGATACGACCCGGACAGCAGGAGGCTACACCTTC | NA | TRBV4-2 | NA | TRBJ1-2
CASSLGAISYEQYF | TGTGCCAGCAGCTTAGGCGCTATCTCCTACGAGCAGTACTTC | NA | TRBV7-2 | NA | TRBJ2-7
CASSDSPDTEAFF | TGTGCCAGCAGTGACAGTCCGGACACTGAAGCTTTCTTT | NA | TRBV6-4 | NA | TRBJ1-1
CASSPTGQGHQPQHF | TGTGCCAGCAGCCCGACGGGACAGGGCCATCAGCCCCAGCATTTT | NA | TRBV11-2 | TRBD1 | TRBJ1-5
CASRDRGGTEAFF | TGTGCCAGCAGGGACAGGGGGGGCACTGAAGCTTTCTTT | few | TRBV7-9 | TRBD1 | TRBJ1-1
CSAGGGQGAEEQYF | TGCAGCGCTGGAGGGGGACAGGGGGCGGAAGAGCAGTACTTC | NA | TRBV29-1 | TRBD1 | TRBJ2-7
CASSPNSNQPQHF | TGTGCCAGCAGCCCAAATTCCAATCAGCCCCAGCATTTT | NA | TRBV6-6 | NA | TRBJ1-5
CASSEASLATNEKLFF | TGTGCCAGCAGTGAAGCAAGCCTTGCAACTAATGAAAAACTGTTTTTT | NA | TRBV6-1 | NA | TRBJ1-4
CASSSQRGALETQYF | TGTGCCAGCAGCTCTCAGCGGGGGGCGTTGGAGACCCAGTACTTC | NA | TRBV5-4 | TRBD2 | TRBJ2-5
CASSIFGGRNQPQHF | TGTGCCAGTAGTATTTTCGGGGGGAGGAATCAGCCCCAGCATTTT | NA | TRBV19 | NA | TRBJ1-5
CASTLLGTSSYNEQFF | TGTGCCAGCACCCTGCTAGGGACAAGCTCCTACAATGAGCAGTTCTTC | NA | TRBV28 | NA | TRBJ2-1
CASSNFLVDTQYF | TGTGCCAGCAGCAACTTCCTGGTAGATACGCAGTATTTT | NA | TRBV6-5 | NA | TRBJ2-3
CASSSGQSYEARNSPLHF | TGCGCCAGCAGCTCGGGACAGTCCTATGAAGCAAGAAATTCACCCCTCCACTTT | NA | TRBV5-1 | TRBD1 | TRBJ1-6
CASSQEGGGEEKLFF | TGCGCCAGCAGCCAAGAAGGAGGGGGCGAGGAAAAACTGTTTTTT | NA | TRBV4-1 | TRBD1 | TRBJ1-4
CASSQYGTAQETQYF | TGCGCCAGCAGCCAATACGGGACAGCCCAAGAGACCCAGTACTTC | NA | TRBV4-3 | TRBD1 | TRBJ2-5
CASSDAGQQIPEAFF | TGTGCCAGCAGTGACGCAGGACAACAAATCCCTGAAGCTTTCTTT | NA | TRBV6-4 | NA | TRBJ1-1
CASSQEGRVLNYGYTF | TGTGCCAGCAGCCAAGAAGGCAGGGTTCTGAACTATGGCTACACCTTC | NA | TRBV4-2 | NA | TRBJ1-2
CASSPGLAGGQETQYF | TGTGCCAGCAGCCCAGGACTAGCGGGGGGGCAAGAGACCCAGTACTTC | NA | TRBV9 | TRBD2 | TRBJ2-5
CASSLVAGVGNEQFF | TGTGCCAGCAGCTTGGTAGCGGGAGTCGGCAATGAGCAGTTCTTC | NA | TRBV5-4 | TRBD2 | TRBJ2-1
CASSPGIWTGANGYTF | TGTGCCAGCAGCCCGGGAATCTGGACAGGAGCAAATGGCTACACCTTC | NA | TRBV5-4 | TRBD1 | TRBJ1-2
CASSVGGQGGNEQFF | TGTGCCAGCAGCGTAGGTGGACAGGGCGGCAATGAGCAGTTCTTC | NA | TRBV9 | TRBD1 | TRBJ2-1
CASSSPRPMADYTF | TGTGCCAGCAGTTCCCCTAGGCCAATGGCAGACTACACCTTC | NA | TRBV28 | NA | TRBJ1-2
CASSLAGYEQYF | TGTGCCAGCAGTCTTGCAGGGTACGAGCAGTACTTC | NA | TRBV2 | NA | TRBJ2-7
CASSLGVGGLFGNTIYF | TGTGCCAGCAGCTTAGGGGTCGGGGGACTGTTCGGAAACACCATATATTTT | NA | TRBV11-2 | NA | TRBJ1-3
CASSPGEGQGSTNTEAFF | TGTGCCAGCAGCCCCGGGGAGGGACAGGGGTCGACGAACACTGAAGCTTTCTTT | NA | TRBV9 | TRBD1 | TRBJ1-1
CASSLTGVLREQYF | TGTGCCAGCAGCTTGACAGGGGTCCTACGCGAGCAGTACTTC | few | TRBV5-6 | TRBD1 | TRBJ2-7
CASSPGVGTQYF | TGTGCCAGTAGTCCCGGGGTAGGGACCCAGTACTTC | NA | TRBV19 | NA | TRBJ2-5
CASSNRDYTYNEQFF | TGTGCCAGCAGCAACCGGGACTACACTTACAATGAGCAGTTCTTC | NA | TRBV2 | TRBD2 | TRBJ2-1
CASSPWGSTGAAKNIQYF | TGTGCCAGCAGCCCTTGGGGGTCTACAGGGGCGGCCAAAAACATTCAGTACTTC | NA | TRBV5-4 | TRBD1 | TRBJ2-4
CASSEGQGETQYF | TGTGCCAGCAGCGAGGGCCAGGGGGAGACCCAGTACTTC | NA | TRBV7-2 | NA | TRBJ2-5
CASTSGDYNSPLHF | TGTGCCAGCACCTCAGGGGACTATAATTCACCCCTCCACTTT | once | TRBV25-1 | NA | TRBJ1-6
CASSTRGSGGTDTQYF | TGCGCCAGCAGCACCCGTGGTAGCGGGGGGACAGATACGCAGTATTTT | NA | TRBV5-1 | TRBD2 | TRBJ2-3
CASSDSNLSGAQETQYF | TGTGCCAGCAGCGATTCGAACTTGAGCGGGGCGCAAGAGACCCAGTACTTC | few | TRBV7-9 | TRBD2 | TRBJ2-5
CASRRGPSTDTQYF | TGTGCCAGTAGGCGGGGGCCTAGCACAGATACGCAGTATTTT | NA | TRBV19 | NA | TRBJ2-3
CASSDTTGKADTQYF | TGTGCCAGCAGTGATACTACAGGGAAGGCAGATACGCAGTATTTT | NA | TRBV25-1 | NA | TRBJ2-3
CASSLRTGVGQPQHF | TGTGCCAGCAGTTTGAGGACAGGGGTAGGTCAGCCCCAGCATTTT | NA | TRBV27 | TRBD1 | TRBJ1-5
CASSPSGGPPQYF | TGTGCCAGCAGCCCTAGCGGGGGGCCCCCCCAGTACTTC | NA | TRBV14 | TRBD2 | TRBJ2-5
CASSLMGGRADEQFF | TGTGCCAGCAGCTTAATGGGCGGGAGGGCCGATGAGCAGTTCTTC | NA | TRBV7-8 | TRBD2 | TRBJ2-1
CASSPLTSGRNEQFF | TGTGCCAGCAGCCCCCTAACTAGCGGTCGCAATGAGCAGTTCTTC | NA | TRBV25-1 | TRBD2 | TRBJ2-1